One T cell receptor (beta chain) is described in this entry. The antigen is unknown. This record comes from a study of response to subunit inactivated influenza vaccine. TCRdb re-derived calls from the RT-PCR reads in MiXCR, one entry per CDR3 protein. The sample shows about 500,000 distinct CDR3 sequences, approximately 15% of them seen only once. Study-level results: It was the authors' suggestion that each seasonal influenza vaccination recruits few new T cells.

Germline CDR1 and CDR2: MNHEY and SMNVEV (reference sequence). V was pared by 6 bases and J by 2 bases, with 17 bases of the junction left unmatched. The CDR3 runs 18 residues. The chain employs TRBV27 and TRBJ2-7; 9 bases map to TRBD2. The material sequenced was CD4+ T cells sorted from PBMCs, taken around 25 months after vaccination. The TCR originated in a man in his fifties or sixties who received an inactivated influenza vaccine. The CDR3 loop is CASSLAGLANRSPYEQYF. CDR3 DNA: TGTGCCAGCAGCCTAGCCGGACTAGCGAACCGGAGTCCCTACGAGCAGTACTTC.